A single sample is the source of the 26 T cell receptor beta chains below, sequenced in a study of graft-versus-host responses after intestinal transplantation. Their antigen targets remain unknown. Clones were sequenced by immunoSEQ multiplex PCR, and TCRdb holds only the in-frame ones, with some missing. In the table there are 45,000 to 60,000 clones, 85% to 95% of which are singletons. This specimen consisted of unstimulated CD8+ T cells sorted from spleen or lymph node cells, obtained before transplant. The receptor set was obtained from a human donor who was the organ donor for an intestinal transplant.

V and J are TRBV4-3 and TRBJ1-1; possibly TRBD1 for D (5 bases). The CDR3 extends over 20 amino acids. Trimming left V 0 bases short and J 0 bases short, with 23 bases between. CDR1 is LGHNA, CDR2 YSLEER, per germline. In nucleotides, the CDR3 is TGCGCCAGCAGCCAAGATGGAGGAAACAGGAAAGGGACCCTGAACACTGAAGCTTTCTTT. This codes for CASSQDGGNRKGTLNTEAFF.

This chain connects TRBV7-8 to TRBJ2-1; the match to TRBD2 covers 9 bases. V gave up 3 bases and J gave up 4 bases; unmatched junction bases: 10. Germline V gene lookup returns CDR1 SGHVS and CDR2 FQNEAQ. CDR3 length equals 17 residues. CDR3: CASSLGLAGGLYNEQFF. CDR3 nucleotides: TGTGCCAGCAGCTTGGGCCTTGCGGGGGGGCTATACAATGAGCAGTTCTTC.

CDR3 protein: CASSLGRGQGVLNTEAFF. Written as DNA, the CDR3 is TGTGCCAGCAGCTTAGGGCGGGGACAGGGAGTATTGAACACTGAAGCTTTCTTT. The V and J genes are TRBV11-2 and TRBJ1-1, with 9 bases that match TRBD1. This CDR3 is built from 18 residues. Germline V gives CDR1 SGHAT, CDR2 FQNNGV. With V trimmed by 1 base and J by 0 bases, 9 bases remained unmatched.

The chain joins TRBV10-3 to TRBJ1-1, with D perhaps TRBD1 (5 bases). The V gene lost 6 bases and the J gene lost 7 bases, with 18 bases spanning the gap. The germline gives CDR1 ENHRY, CDR2 SYGVKD. The CDR3 extends over 14 amino acids. The CDR3: CAISAPGGQVEAFF. The CDR3 nucleotides are TGTGCCATCAGCGCGCCGGGGGGTCAAGTTGAAGCTTTCTTT.

The rearrangement joins TRBV4-2 to TRBJ2-7; 12 nucleotides align to TRBD2. The V and J ends lost 3 bases and 7 bases, in that order; junction bases with no gene match: 13. The length of the CDR3 is 17 residues. Germline values: CDR1 LGHNA, CDR2 YNFKEQ. The CDR3 is CASSQGLAGGRAQEQYF. CDR3 nucleotide sequence: TGTGCCAGCAGCCAGGGACTAGCGGGCGGACGAGCCCAGGAGCAGTACTTC.

This chain uses TRBV6-5 with TRBJ2-5, with TRBD1 matching 7 bases. After removal of 6 bases from V and 4 bases from J, the junction contained 8 bases not matched to a gene. The germline V gene encodes CDR1 MNHEY and CDR2 SVGAGI. The CDR3 runs 14 residues. CDR3 in DNA: TGTGCCAGCAGGGATGGGGGACAGTTAGAGACCCAGTACTTC. Translation gives CASRDGGQLETQYF.

This clone was observed once. This chain uses TRBV11-2 with TRBJ1-1; no reliable D call. Germline loops: CDR1 SGHAT, CDR2 FQNNGV. This CDR3 is 11 amino acids long. Trimming removed 3 bases from V and 14 bases from J, with 13 bases in between. CDR3 region: CASSFGAPVFF. In DNA, the CDR3 is TGTGCCAGCAGCTTTGGTGCCCCAGTCTTCTTT. The complete variable domain, with remaining parts taken from reference TRBV11-2 and TRBJ1-1, reads EAGVAQSPRYKIIEKRQSVAFWCNPISGHATLYWYQQILGQGPKLLIQFQNNGVVDDSQLPKDRFSAERLKGVDSTLKIQPAKLEDSAVYLCASSFGAPVFFGQGTRLTVV.

The CDR3 reads CASSNQEAAYEQYF. The CDR3 region has the DNA TGTGCCAGCAGCAACCAAGAGGCTGCCTACGAGCAGTACTTC. The chain combines TRBV7-9 with TRBJ2-7; D is ambiguous. Looked up from germline, CDR1 is SEHNR and CDR2 is FQNEAQ (reference sequence). The CDR3 covers 14 residues. Trimming took off 5 bases at V and 2 bases at J, with 13 bases between the two ends.

The rearrangement joins TRBV5-5 to TRBJ1-2; D is undetermined. The CDR3 runs to 14 residues. The V end was cut by 2 bases, the J end by 2 bases, with 10 bases between. Looked up from germline, CDR1 is SGHKS and CDR2 is YYEKEE (reference sequence). CDR3 amino acids: CASSFHLGNYGYTF. For the CDR3, the DNA is TGTGCCAGCAGCTTCCACTTGGGAAACTATGGCTACACCTTC.

The chain combines TRBV4-1 with TRBJ1-2; D unresolved. CDR1 and CDR2 from the germline V gene are MGHRA and YSYEKL. This CDR3 has 16 amino acids. Deletions cut 2 bases from V and 5 bases from J, with 18 bases between. The chain's CDR3 is CASSQPRGVESYGYTF. CDR3 bases: TGCGCCAGCAGCCAACCCCGGGGAGTTGAGTCGTATGGCTACACCTTC.

V usage is TRBV4-1 and J usage is TRBJ2-1, with 9 positions matching TRBD2. Germline lookup yields CDR1 MGHRA and CDR2 YSYEKL. CDR3 length equals 16 residues. The V and J ends lost 0 bases and 6 bases, in that order; junction bases with no gene match: 6. The CDR3 DNA is TGCGCCAGCAGCCAAGATTTCGGGACTAGCTTCAATGAGCAGTTCTTC. It codes for CASSQDFGTSFNEQFF.

CDR3 loop: CAWSSGSRSYEQYF. The CDR3 DNA follows: TGTGCCTGGAGTTCCGGGAGCCGCTCCTACGAGCAGTACTTC. The chain joins TRBV30 to TRBJ2-7; perhaps TRBD2 as D (6 bases). The V end was cut by 2 bases, the J end by 0 bases, with 11 bases between. The CDR3 is made up of 14 amino acids. The germline CDR1 and CDR2 sequences are GTSNPN and SVGIG (reference sequence).

The chain links TRBV30 to TRBJ2-7; tentative D call: TRBD1 (5 bases). Per germline, CDR1 GTSNPN and CDR2 SVGIG (reference sequence). V was pared by 1 base and J by 1 base, with 8 bases between. This CDR3 comprises 13 residues. In DNA form, the CDR3 reads TGTGCCTGGAGTGCGGCAGGGTCCTACGAGCAGTACTTC. Translated: CAWSAAGSYEQYF.

This rearrangement joins TRBV7-9 to TRBJ2-2; D could derive from TRBD1 or TRBD2 (5 bases each). The CDR3 loop spans 16 amino acids. Germline V gene data show CDR1 as SEHNR and CDR2 as FQNEAQ (reference sequence). Trimming stripped 3 bases from V and 1 base from J, with 12 bases between. The CDR3 region is CASSFTGTKNTGELFF. The CDR3 region has the DNA TGTGCCAGCAGCTTCACCGGGACCAAGAACACCGGGGAGCTGTTTTTT. Based on the CDR3 plus reference TRBV7-9 and TRBJ2-2, the full variable domain is DTGVSQNPRHKITKRGQNVTFRCDPISEHNRLYWYRQTLGQGPEFLTYFQNEAQLEKSRLLSDRFSAERPKGSFSTLEIQRTEQGDSAMYLCASSFTGTKNTGELFFGEGSRLTVL.

V is TRBV29-1 and J is TRBJ2-2; D unresolved. The length of the CDR3 is 16 residues. Germline V gene data show CDR1 as SQVTM and CDR2 as ANQGSEA. Trimming stripped 1 base from V and 0 bases from J, with 12 bases between. Here the CDR3 reads CSVEGGLNANTGELFF. CDR3 in DNA: TGCAGCGTTGAAGGTGGTCTAAACGCGAACACCGGGGAGCTGTTTTTT.

This chain links TRBV5-6 with TRBJ1-2, with a tentative D call TRBD1 (6 bases). CDR1 is SGHDT and CDR2 is YYEEEE in the germline V gene. The CDR3 has 13 amino acids. Trimming left V 0 bases short and J 8 bases short, with 11 bases between. The CDR3, as DNA: TGTGCCAGCAGCTTGGAACAGGGCAGCGGCTACACCTTC. The encoded protein is CASSLEQGSGYTF.

The rearrangement links TRBV7-3 to TRBJ2-1; D remains ambiguous. The CDR3 consists of 15 residues. From germline, CDR1 is SGHTA and CDR2 FQGTGA. V was pared by 5 bases and J by 0 bases, with 11 bases between. The CDR3 bases are TGTGCCAGCAGCCCCGACTCGAGCTCCTACAATGAGCAGTTCTTC. Translation gives CASSPDSSSYNEQFF.

The chain joins TRBV9 to TRBJ1-1; D not certain. V was shortened by 7 bases and J by 4 bases, with 8 bases between the two germline ends. The CDR3 spans 11 residues. Germline V gene sequence: CDR1 SGDLS, CDR2 YYNGEE. CDR3 DNA: TGTGCCAGCGGTGGGATCACTGAAGCTTTCTTT. Amino acids: CASGGITEAFF.

The V and J genes are TRBV29-1 and TRBJ1-6; 8 bases are shared with TRBD1. The CDR3 is made up of 13 amino acids. Germline lookup yields CDR1 SQVTM and CDR2 ANQGSEA. V lost 4 bases, J lost 9 bases, and 5 bases stayed unmatched. DNA of the CDR3: TGCAGCGTTGGCGCAGGGGGCAGTTCACCCCTCCACTTT. This translates into CSVGAGGSSPLHF.

The chain has TRBV9 and TRBJ1-5, with D unclear. V dropped 0 bases and J dropped 5 bases, with 3 bases sitting between them. The CDR3 loop spans 12 amino acids. Germline CDR1 reads SGDLS; CDR2 reads YYNGEE. For the CDR3, the DNA is TGTGCCAGCAGCGTAGATGATCAGCCCCAGCATTTT. As protein: CASSVDDQPQHF.

The gene calls are TRBV5-8 and TRBJ2-4; no clear D gene. Germline CDR1 is SGHTS and CDR2 is YDEGEE. The CDR3 spans 16 residues. Trimming removed 0 bases from V and 0 bases from J, with 10 bases in between. CDR3 protein: CASSLDTALAKNIQYF. CDR3 DNA sequence: TGTGCCAGCAGCTTGGATACGGCACTAGCCAAAAACATTCAGTACTTC.

The rearrangement links TRBV25-1 to TRBJ2-3; D might be TRBD2 (5 bases). Germline-derived CDR1 and CDR2 are MGHDK and SYGVNS. The CDR3 totals 15 residues. Trimming removed 3 bases from V and 2 bases from J, with 12 bases in between. The CDR3 region is CASSESGGFTDTQYF. CDR3 coding DNA: TGTGCCAGCAGTGAGTCGGGCGGGTTCACAGATACGCAGTATTTT.

This chain joins TRBV10-1 and TRBJ1-5; 9 bases line up with TRBD1. The CDR3 runs to 15 residues. CDR1 and CDR2 from the germline V gene are WNHNN and SYGVQD (reference sequence). V dropped 5 bases and J dropped 9; count of bases not matched to a gene: 11. CDR3 coding DNA: TGCGCCAGCAGTAGTGGACAGGGGCTTATTTGGCCCCAGCATTTT. Amino acid sequence: CASSSGQGLIWPQHF.

The rearrangement links TRBV7-8 to TRBJ1-4; D gene unclear. The V gene's germline CDR1 is SGHVS and CDR2 FQNEAQ. The CDR3 spans 16 residues. V lost 0 bases, J lost 6 bases, and 14 bases lay in between. In DNA form, the CDR3 reads TGTGCCAGCAGCTTAGCGCTGTCGGGTTCCGATGAAAAACTGTTTTTT. This translates into CASSLALSGSDEKLFF.

This clone has only one observation. The chain is built from TRBV27 and TRBJ1-2; 8 bases align to TRBD1. V lost 3 bases, J lost 6 bases, and 3 bases stayed unmatched. The CDR3 covers 13 residues. Per germline, CDR1 MNHEY and CDR2 SMNVEV (reference sequence). The CDR3 protein is CASSFQGADGYTF. CDR3 bases: TGTGCCAGCAGTTTTCAGGGGGCCGATGGCTACACCTTC.

The chain uses TRBV6-5 and TRBJ2-7; TRBD1 agrees at 7 bases. J lost 0 bases, V lost 2 bases, and 7 bases had no gene match. The CDR3 consists of 16 residues. Per the germline V gene, CDR1 is MNHEY and CDR2 is SVGAGI. CDR3 sequence: CASSYDRDLPSYEQYF. CDR3 sequence (DNA): TGTGCCAGCAGTTACGACAGGGACCTCCCCTCCTACGAGCAGTACTTC.